Below, 18 T cell receptor beta chains from the same sample are listed, as sequenced in a study of shared clonotypes between healthy human individuals. The data were produced by immunoSEQ multiplex PCR, yet TCRdb's version contains in-frame clones alone and is incomplete. The data contain about 2.5 million clones, 85% to 95% of them singletons. Sequenced material: naive CD4+ T cells from PBMCs. Subset meaning: CD45RA+ positively selected. Source of these receptors: a man aged 18 to 29 in good health. Some clones in this sample may be carry-over from other donors' samples.

The chain employs TRBV28 and TRBJ2-3; D could derive from TRBD1 or TRBD2 (5 bases each). V gave up 3 bases and J gave up 4 bases, with 11 bases separating them. The CDR3 is 14 residues long. The V gene's germline CDR1 is MDHEN and CDR2 SYDVKM. The DNA for the CDR3 is TGTGCCAGCAGTTTTCCGGGGCGGGCAGATACGCAGTATTTT. Amino acid sequence: CASSFPGRADTQYF.

This clone is a singleton in its sample. V usage is TRBV7-2 and J usage is TRBJ2-5, with TRBD2 matching 9 bases. Germline-derived CDR1 and CDR2 are SGHTA and FQGNSA. V shed 5 bases and J 2 bases; nucleotides not matched to a gene: 9. The CDR3 runs to 16 residues. The CDR3 protein is CASSLSATSGQETQYF. CDR3 DNA sequence: TGTGCCAGCAGCCTGTCCGCGACTAGCGGACAAGAGACCCAGTACTTC. Full variable domain (missing parts from reference TRBV7-2 and TRBJ2-5): GAGVSQSPSNKVTEKGKDVELRCDPISGHTALYWYRQSLGQGLEFLIYFQGNSAPDKSGLPSDRFSAERTGGSVSTLTIQRTQQEDSAVYLCASSLSATSGQETQYFGPGTRLLVL.

Only one count was recorded for this clone. The gene calls are TRBV7-8 and TRBJ2-3; 7 nucleotides match TRBD1. Unmatched junction bases numbered 2, after V lost 5 bases and J lost 3 bases. Germline values: CDR1 SGHVS, CDR2 FQNEAQ. The CDR3 is made up of 13 amino acids. CDR3 amino acids: CASSGTATDTQYF. The CDR3 DNA is TGTGCCAGCAGCGGGACAGCTACAGATACGCAGTATTTT. Full variable domain (remainder filled in from reference TRBV7-8 and TRBJ2-3): GAGVSQSPRYKVAKRGQDVALRCDPISGHVSLFWYQQALGQGPEFLTYFQNEAQLDKSGLPSDRFFAERPEGSVSTLKIQRTQQEDSAVYLCASSGTATDTQYFGPGTRLTVL.

The J gene is TRBJ2-5, the V gene TRBV5-4; 8 bases agree with TRBD2. Germline CDR1 is SGHNT and CDR2 is YYREEE (reference sequence). V was clipped by 4 bases and J by 2 bases; unmatched bases: 10. The CDR3 length is 16 residues. For the CDR3, the DNA is TGTGCCAGCAGCCGACCCGGACTAGCATTTCAAGAGACCCAGTACTTC. Residues: CASSRPGLAFQETQYF.

This chain connects TRBV7-3 to TRBJ1-2; 10 bases are a match to TRBD1. CDR1 SGHTA and CDR2 FQGTGA come from the germline V gene. The CDR3 spans 15 residues. The V gene end was trimmed by 2 bases and the J gene end by 8 bases; junction bases not matched to a gene: 8. CDR3 protein: CASSLEGQGIGGYTF. CDR3 nucleotide sequence: TGTGCCAGCAGCTTAGAGGGACAGGGGATCGGCGGCTACACCTTC.

The chain couples TRBV2 to TRBJ2-3, with 9 bases lining up with TRBD1. With V trimmed by 5 bases and J by 2 bases, 8 bases remained unmatched. Germline loops: CDR1 SNHLY, CDR2 FYNNEI. The CDR3 runs to 16 residues. For the CDR3, the DNA is TGTGCCAGCAGTTTACAGGGGGCGCATCCCACAGATACGCAGTATTTT. Its protein product is CASSLQGAHPTDTQYF.

The chain recombines TRBV5-5 with TRBJ2-7; no firm D call. Germline V CDR1 and CDR2: SGHKS, YYEKEE (reference sequence). CDR3 length: 13 residues. The V gene lost 0 bases and the J gene lost 3 bases, with 7 bases spanning the gap. In DNA form, the CDR3 reads TGTGCCAGCAGCTTGGCACTTTACTACGAGCAGTACTTC. It specifies CASSLALYYEQYF. Filled out from reference TRBV5-5 and TRBJ2-7, the complete variable domain reads DAGVTQSPTHLIKTRGQQVTLRCSPISGHKSVSWYQQVLGQGPQFIFQYYEKEERGRGNFPDRFSARQFPNYSSELNVNALLLGDSALYLCASSLALYYEQYFGPGTRLTVT.

This chain joins TRBV30 and TRBJ1-5; no reliable D call. The CDR3 is made up of 15 amino acids. With 1 base removed from V and 2 bases from J, the gap between germline ends came to 12 bases. Per the germline V gene, CDR1 is GTSNPN and CDR2 is SVGIG (reference sequence). CDR3 DNA sequence: TGTGCCTGGAGTGCCCTCGGTTCCGGCAATCAGCCCCAGCATTTT. Amino acids: CAWSALGSGNQPQHF.

J is TRBJ2-1 and V is TRBV11-3; 10 nucleotides align to TRBD2. J lost 8 bases, V lost 5 bases, and 15 bases had no gene match. The germline gives CDR1 SGHNT, CDR2 YENEEA. The CDR3 contains 17 residues. CDR3 sequence reads: CASSHAGASGSTDEQFF. The CDR3, as DNA: TGTGCCAGCAGCCACGCTGGGGCTAGCGGGAGTACAGATGAGCAGTTCTTC. The full variable domain, its missing parts supplied by reference TRBV11-3 and TRBJ2-1, is EAGVVQSPRYKIIEKKQPVAFWCNPISGHNTLYWYLQNLGQGPELLIRYENEEAVDDSQLPKDRFSAERLKGVDSTLKIQPAELGDSAVYLCASSHAGASGSTDEQFFGPGTRLTVL.

The rearrangement links TRBV6-1 to TRBJ2-1, with 11 bases aligning to TRBD2. J gave up 0 bases and V 1 base, and 17 bases lay outside the gene matches. Per germline, CDR1 MNHNS and CDR2 SASEGT. This CDR3 spans 22 amino acids. The CDR3 sequence is CASSEGQFTGTSGTSSYNEQFF. The CDR3 DNA is TGTGCCAGCAGTGAAGGACAGTTCACCGGGACTAGCGGCACCAGCTCCTACAATGAGCAGTTCTTC.

This clone was seen a single time. The chain has TRBV28 and TRBJ1-5; 7 nucleotides line up with TRBD1. V gave up 5 bases and J gave up 3 bases; unmatched junction bases: 10. This CDR3 contains 16 residues. Per germline, CDR1 MDHEN and CDR2 SYDVKM. CDR3 nucleotide sequence: TGTGCCAGCAGTCCACCCCCCGACAGGGTCAATCAGCCCCAGCATTTT. Amino acids: CASSPPPDRVNQPQHF.

V is TRBV29-1 and J is TRBJ2-5; no definite D call. Looked up from germline, CDR1 is SQVTM and CDR2 is ANQGSEA. The V and J ends lost 4 bases and 1 base respectively, with 7 bases between them. The CDR3 sequence is 12 residues long. CDR3 protein: CSVVAFQETQYF. The CDR3 region has the DNA TGCAGCGTTGTGGCGTTCCAAGAGACCCAGTACTTC. Drawing the rest from reference TRBV29-1 and TRBJ2-5, the complete variable domain is SAVISQKPSRDICQRGTSLTIQCQVDSQVTMMFWYRQQPGQSLTLIATANQGSEATYESGFVIDKFPISRPNLTFSTLTVSNMSPEDSSIYLCSVVAFQETQYFGPGTRLLVL.

Only one count was recorded for this clone. The junction departs from the called germline gene at one end, perhaps through a read error. Other DNA sequences in this sample translate to the same CDR3. This chain links TRBV7-9 with TRBJ1-1; no reliable D call. The germline gives CDR1 SEHNR, CDR2 FQNEAQ (reference sequence). The CDR3 has 13 amino acids. In DNA form, the CDR3 reads TGTGCCAGCAGCTTTACGGAGAACACTGAAGCCTTCTTT. It translates to CASSFTENTEAFF.

The chain employs TRBV12-5 and TRBJ2-7, with D perhaps matching TRBD1 or TRBD2 (6 bases each). The CDR3 runs 12 residues. Germline CDR1 and CDR2: LGHNT and FRNRAP. CDR3 residues: CPGGPRSYEQYF. Here the CDR3 DNA reads TGTCCTGGGGGGCCCCGCTCCTACGAGCAGTACTTC.

This chain uses TRBV5-5 with TRBJ2-2; 9 positions agree with TRBD1. The trim removed 3 bases at V and 3 bases at J, leaving 6 bases unmatched. In germline, CDR1 is SGHKS, CDR2 YYEKEE (reference sequence). The CDR3 runs 16 residues. CDR3 sequence reads: CASSYGQGTYTGELFF. The CDR3 DNA is TGTGCCAGCAGCTACGGACAGGGGACCTACACCGGGGAGCTGTTTTTT.

In the case of this clone: Other DNA variants within this sample encode the same CDR3. V usage is TRBV18 and J usage is TRBJ2-7; tentatively, D is TRBD2 (6 bases). The CDR3 loop spans 12 amino acids. CDR1 is KGHSH, CDR2 LQKENI, per germline. Trimming left V 6 bases short and J 4 bases short, with 10 bases between. The CDR3 is CASSRDLYEQYF. Here the CDR3 DNA reads TGTGCCAGCTCTCGGGACTTGTACGAGCAGTACTTC.

Written as DNA, the CDR3 is TGTGCCAGCTCACCATATCACACCGGGGAGCTGTTTTTT. It yields the protein CASSPYHTGELFF. The chain couples TRBV18 to TRBJ2-2; no clear D gene. Germline lookup yields CDR1 KGHSH and CDR2 LQKENI. The CDR3 spans 13 residues. Trimming removed 2 bases from V and 3 bases from J, with 4 bases in between.

A note on this clone: An end of the junction differs from the germline gene, which may be a read error. V usage is TRBV27 and J usage is TRBJ2-5; 10 bases fit TRBD1. CDR3 size: 17 residues. In germline, CDR1 is MNHEY, CDR2 SMNVEV (reference sequence). CDR3 bases: TGTGCCAGCAGTTTACTGGGACAGGGGCTAGCCAGAGAGGCCCAGTACTTC. It yields the protein CASSLLGQGLAREAQYF.